The present entry profiles one T cell receptor (beta chain) with its context. This entry comes from a study of blood T cell repertoires in COVID-19. Study-level background: Both acute and convalescent COVID-19 samples were obtained from the United States, Italy and Spain. The cDNA or gDNA used as material had been derived from T cells, B-cell-depleted T cells, or PBMCs.

Study members were between roughly 18 and 89 years old and lived in 20 to 30 US regions. TCRdb's copy holds only in-frame clones and misses some; the assay was immunoSEQ multiplex PCR. The data contain around 150,000 clones, approximately 88% of them singletons. The CDR3 is made up of 16 amino acids. Deletions cut 1 base from V and 4 bases from J, with 17 bases between. This sequence originates from a woman aged 55-70 years who had recovered from COVID-19. Sequencing was performed on PBMCs or T cells enriched from blood (not recorded which). The rearrangement joins TRBV5-3 to TRBJ2-5, with D perhaps TRBD2 (7 bases). TRBV5-3 is treated as an ORF (open reading frame) with a function not yet certain. This chain's CDR3 is CARSLSEGGGGETQYF. The CDR3 nucleotides read TGTGCCAGAAGCTTGTCTGAGGGAGGGGGTGGAGAGACCCAGTACTTC.